The 23 T cell receptor beta chains reported below all come from one sample, sequenced in a study of blood T cell repertoires in COVID-19 (dated by TCRdb to 2019 to 2021). The receptor library was made with the immunoSEQ multiplex PCR assay. The clones in this table, taken by TCRdb from immuneACCESS, are in-frame only. Not every clone is retained; where verified, under half of the shortfall comes from an unresolved V gene, and the cause of the rest is unknown. This sample gives over 300,000 clones in total; 86% of them show up just once. Clones ranked in the top ten supply 1.5% to 2% of the sample. Input material: peripheral blood. Source of these receptors: a woman between 50 and 59 years old with acute or convalescent COVID-19.

The chain joins TRBV30 to TRBJ1-2; D is undetermined. Germline V lookup: CDR1 GTSNPN, CDR2 SVGIG (reference sequence). There are 14 residues in the CDR3. The V and J ends lost 2 bases and 0 bases respectively, with 10 bases between them. DNA for the CDR3: TGTGCCTGGAGTACCCGGGTGGCTAACTATGGCTACACCTTC. This translates into CAWSTRVANYGYTF.

The chain couples TRBV12-5 to TRBJ1-1, with 10 bases matching TRBD1. Germline CDR1 and CDR2: LGHNT and FRNRAP. The CDR3 has 17 residues. V trimming: 6 bases; J trimming: 3 bases; junction bases outside the gene matches: 13. As DNA, the CDR3 is TGTGCTAGTGGCTTTGCTCGGGACAGGGGTCTGTACACTGAAGCTTTCTTT. Its translation is CASGFARDRGLYTEAFF.

CDR3 sequence (DNA): TGTGCCAGCAGTTTAGCTAGTTACGACGAGCAGTACTTC. Translation gives CASSLASYDEQYF. The chain combines TRBV28 with TRBJ2-7; D remains ambiguous. Trimming pared 2 bases from V and 5 bases from J, leaving 10 bases between. The CDR3 has 13 residues. Per germline, CDR1 MDHEN and CDR2 SYDVKM.

The CDR3 DNA sequence: TGTGCCAGCAGTTACTCGTCTTCATCGGGAGGGCTCTACAATGAGCAGTTCTTC. As protein: CASSYSSSSGGLYNEQFF. This chain uses TRBV6-2 or TRBV6-3 with TRBJ2-1, with TRBD2 matching 8 bases. The CDR3 extends over 18 amino acids. V shed 0 bases and J 3 bases; nucleotides not matched to a gene: 10. Germline-derived CDR1 and CDR2 are MNHEY and SVGEGT.

This clone was seen just once. V usage is TRBV6-1 and J usage is TRBJ2-7; 7 positions match TRBD1. The CDR3 is 16 amino acids. Looked up from germline, CDR1 is MNHNS and CDR2 is SASEGT. The J segment lost 2 bases and the V segment lost 2 bases, leaving 9 bases of the junction unmatched. Here the CDR3 DNA reads TGTGCCAGCAGTGAACGGTTTACAGGGGTCCCCTACGAGCAGTACTTC. Its protein is CASSERFTGVPYEQYF.

The rearrangement uses TRBV6-5 and TRBJ2-2; 7 nucleotides match TRBD2. This CDR3 has 15 residues. Trimming took 5 bases from V and 5 from J; bases not matched to a gene: 8. Germline V lookup: CDR1 MNHEY, CDR2 SVGAGI. Written as DNA, the CDR3 is TGTGCCAGCAGTCGCCGGGGGGAAGGAACCGGGGAGCTGTTTTTT. It translates to CASSRRGEGTGELFF.

This chain joins TRBV27 and TRBJ2-3; possible D gene TRBD1, 5 bases. From germline, CDR1 is MNHEY and CDR2 SMNVEV (reference sequence). This CDR3 contains 14 residues. The V end was cut by 4 bases, the J end by 4 bases, with 12 bases between. The CDR3 sequence: CASSYSGWADTQYF. The CDR3 DNA sequence: TGTGCCAGCAGTTATTCAGGGTGGGCAGATACGCAGTATTTT.

V usage is TRBV12-3 or TRBV12-4 and J usage is TRBJ2-7, with D perhaps TRBD2 (6 bases). The CDR3 totals 13 residues. Trimming left V 6 bases short and J 3 bases short, with 12 bases between. CDR3 sequence reads: CASRDLGGYEQYF. The CDR3, as DNA: TGTGCCAGCAGGGATTTGGGGGGCTACGAGCAGTACTTC.

This chain links TRBV27 with TRBJ2-1; the D gene is possibly TRBD1 (5 bases). V gave up 5 bases and J gave up 8 bases, with 10 bases separating them. Germline V gene sequence: CDR1 MNHEY, CDR2 SMNVEV (reference sequence). The CDR3 contains 12 residues. Here the CDR3 DNA reads TGTGCCAGCAGTCTTGCAGGGTATGAGCAGTTCTTC. Its protein product is CASSLAGYEQFF.

CDR3 coding DNA: TGTGCCAGCAGCCTCAGGACAGAGACTTATGGCTACACCTTC. Its translation is CASSLRTETYGYTF. The gene calls are TRBV28 and TRBJ1-2; a weak D match, TRBD1 (6 bases). V was shortened by 6 bases and J by 5 bases, with 16 bases between the two germline ends. The length of the CDR3 is 14 residues. In germline, CDR1 is MDHEN, CDR2 SYDVKM.

The chain uses TRBV5-1 and TRBJ2-7; TRBD2 matches 7 bases. The CDR3 length is 15 residues. The germline CDR1 and CDR2 sequences are SGHRS and YFSETQ. Trimming removed 4 bases from V and 1 base from J; junction bases left unmatched: 8. CDR3 region: CASSPIAGGSYEQYF. The CDR3 DNA reads TGCGCCAGCAGCCCAATAGCGGGCGGTTCCTACGAGCAGTACTTC.

The gene calls are TRBV28 and TRBJ1-1; 8 bases are shared with TRBD1. The CDR3 is 14 residues long. V was pared by 5 bases and J by 0 bases, with 2 bases of the junction left unmatched. Germline CDR1 is MDHEN and CDR2 is SYDVKM. Here the CDR3 DNA reads TGTGCCAGCAGTCGCAGGGGGCTGAACACTGAAGCTTTCTTT. Translation: CASSRRGLNTEAFF.

This chain links TRBV7-8 with TRBJ2-7; 10 bases line up with TRBD2. CDR3 length: 15 amino acids. The germline gives CDR1 SGHVS, CDR2 FQNEAQ. V lost 2 bases and J lost 7; bases outside the gene matches: 8. The CDR3 coding sequence is TGTGCCAGCAGCTTAAGCGGGAGGGCCCTTAGTGAGCAGTACTTC. Translated: CASSLSGRALSEQYF.

The V call is TRBV7-5, the J call TRBJ2-7; the D call TRBD2 from the table was never checked on the DNA. TRBV7-5 has pseudogene status. This CDR3 spans 21 amino acids. This CDR3 is CVRSLIAATELVVFGFYEQYF. The CDR3 nucleotides read TGTGTCAGAAGCTTAATAGCTGCAACCGAACTAGTTGTATTCGGGTTCTACGAGCAGTACTTC.

The chain employs TRBV5-1 and TRBJ1-6; the D gene is possibly TRBD1 (5 bases). In germline, CDR1 is SGHRS, CDR2 YFSETQ. There are 17 residues in the CDR3. With 1 base removed from V and 0 bases from J, the gap between germline ends came to 11 bases. CDR3: CASSLRQGSSYNSPLHF. The CDR3 bases are TGCGCCAGCAGCTTGCGGCAGGGCAGCTCCTATAATTCACCCCTCCACTTT.

The chain carries TRBV28 and TRBJ2-3; D possibly corresponds to TRBD2 (5 bases). Trimming removed 2 bases at V and 8 bases at J, with 20 bases between. Germline CDR1 MDHEN, CDR2 SYDVKM. This CDR3 comprises 16 residues. CDR3: CASSLPQPLARGTQYF. The CDR3 nucleotides are TGTGCCAGCAGTTTACCACAACCTCTAGCACGGGGTACGCAGTATTTT.

The chain is built from TRBV29-1 and TRBJ2-1, with 8 bases matching TRBD1. J lost 3 bases, V lost 1 base, and 8 bases had no gene match. Germline-derived CDR1 and CDR2 are SQVTM and ANQGSEA. CDR3 length: 16 residues. The CDR3 spells CSVEGVDRELYNEQFF. The CDR3 DNA reads as TGCAGCGTTGAAGGGGTGGACAGGGAGCTCTACAATGAGCAGTTCTTC.

There are a few counts of this clone. The rearrangement uses TRBV30 and TRBJ2-7; 7 nucleotides agree with TRBD1. CDR3 size: 14 residues. With 3 bases clipped from V and 0 bases from J, the junction kept 5 bases outside the gene matches. Germline CDR1 GTSNPN, CDR2 SVGIG (reference sequence). DNA for the CDR3: TGTGCCTGGAGGTCGACAGGGATCTCCTACGAGCAGTACTTC. Its translation is CAWRSTGISYEQYF.

The sample holds a few counts of this clone. The chain carries TRBV27 and TRBJ2-5; TRBD2 aligns across 11 bases. J gave up 5 bases and V 5 bases, and 10 bases lay outside the gene matches. The CDR3 is 16 residues long. Per the germline V gene, CDR1 is MNHEY and CDR2 is SMNVEV (reference sequence). The CDR3 here is CASSEGLADWVETQYF. CDR3 DNA sequence: TGTGCCAGCAGTGAGGGACTAGCGGATTGGGTCGAGACCCAGTACTTC.

The rearrangement links TRBV24-1 to TRBJ2-7; perhaps TRBD1 as D (5 bases). Germline assignment: CDR1 KGHDR and CDR2 SFDVKD. Trimming took off 0 bases at V and 5 bases at J, with 7 bases between the two ends. The length of the CDR3 is 13 residues. The CDR3 loop reads CATSDLLGDEQYF. Written as DNA, the CDR3 is TGTGCCACCAGTGATTTGCTAGGGGACGAGCAGTACTTC.

J is TRBJ2-5 and V is TRBV6-6, with 11 nucleotides matching TRBD2. The germline gives CDR1 MNHNY, CDR2 SVGAGI (reference sequence). This CDR3 region has 16 residues. V shed 0 bases and J 2 bases; nucleotides not matched to a gene: 2. The CDR3 here is CASSYSGLAGQETQYF. The CDR3 nucleotides read TGTGCCAGCAGTTACTCCGGACTAGCGGGTCAAGAGACCCAGTACTTC.

The chain combines TRBV7-9 with TRBJ1-2; 8 bases agree with TRBD1. The CDR3 contains 15 residues. V shed 1 base, J shed 4 bases, and the junction held 5 bases outside the gene matches. CDR1 is SEHNR and CDR2 is FQNEAQ in the germline V gene (reference sequence). CDR3 in amino acids: CASSLVQGATYGYTF. The CDR3 nucleotides read TGTGCCAGCAGCTTAGTTCAGGGGGCTACCTATGGCTACACCTTC.

This chain joins TRBV9 and TRBJ2-5, with TRBD2 matching over 7 bases. This CDR3 has 14 residues. The V gene end was trimmed by 3 bases and the J gene end by 2 bases; junction bases not matched to a gene: 4. The germline V gene encodes CDR1 SGDLS and CDR2 YYNGEE. CDR3 region: CASSAQAGQETQYF. The CDR3 bases are TGTGCCAGCAGCGCACAAGCGGGACAAGAGACCCAGTACTTC.